Sequencing of this T cell receptor (beta chain) was carried out in a study of OX40 agonist ivuxolimab in advanced cancers. Some background on the complete study: Ivuxolimab was an agonistic, fully human IgG2 monoclonal antibody directed against OX40 (CD134), a costimulatory receptor. The paper describes the monotherapy dose-escalation part (N ≈ 52 patients) of the phase I trial of ivuxolimab. A male proportion of under 85% and a mean age of around 60 years, ranging from 23 to 79, were recorded for the dose-escalation cohort. Partial responses were achieved by three dose-escalation patients, of whom one had hepatocellular carcinoma and two had cutaneous melanoma. Among the approximately 50 dose-escalation patients, 19 had hepatocellular carcinoma, approximately 15 melanoma, 9 renal cell carcinoma and 9 head and neck cancer. Patients were allowed to have had prior anti-PD-1, anti-PD-L1 or anti-CTLA-4 therapy, and approximately 40% of the dose-escalation patients had been treated with checkpoint inhibitors. The point of sequencing TCRbeta in the periphery was to test whether ivuxolimab changed TCR sequence diversity and drove clonal T-cell expansion. Intravenous ivuxolimab was administered to patients every 2 weeks at six dose levels: 0.01, 0.1, 0.3, 1.5, 3 and 10 mg/kg. Paper-wide results and their limitations: In the 0.1-3.0 mg/kg groups, partial responders were among the patients with the lowest normalized peripheral clonal expansion, particularly in CD8+ T cells. Low levels of normalized T-cell clonal expansion were also seen in some patients who did not respond. Antigen specificity was not determined for the clonally expanded peripheral T cells. After ivuxolimab, expanded clones were on average more numerous among CD8+ T cells than among CD4+ T cells. At doses of 0.1 to 3.0 mg/kg, clonal expansion of both CD4+ and CD8+ T cells in blood was seen between baseline and week 6.

After removal of 3 bases from V and 3 bases from J, the junction retains 5 bases not matched to a gene. Taken from cysteine to phenylalanine, the CDR3 has 14 residues. Of the read, only the CDR3 DNA is kept; its 42 bases are in frame from base 1. From the germline V gene, CDR1 is SGHRS and CDR2 is YFSETQ. This clone was detected once. Its antigen is currently not known. No much larger clone exists at a distance of one base, and base qualities are not known. The trial excluded patients who had a history of autoimmune disease or who were on systemic immunosuppression. Peripheral blood for TCR sequencing was collected from all dose cohorts at baseline, on cycle 4 day 1, and on cycle 7 day 1. Samples came from an open-label, multicenter, first-in-human phase I dose-escalation trial of ivuxolimab. Adults with locally advanced or metastatic head and neck squamous cell, hepatocellular, melanoma or renal cell carcinoma were enrolled in the trial. Before TCR sequencing, CD4+ and CD8+ T cells were separately sorted from peripheral blood.

Genomic DNA was extracted from sorted cells for sequencing of the TCRbeta CDR3 region. The immunoSEQ Assay was used to sequence the TCRbeta CDR3 regions. TCRdb took over this immuneACCESS table, retaining in-frame rearrangements with V and J assigned. Such tables are incomplete; in checked studies, under half of the missing clones stem from an unresolved V gene, and the remainder is unexplained. Within this sample are 90,000 to 120,000 clones, with 85% to 95% of them counted one time only. The ten largest clones represent roughly 1.1% of the sample. The source was CD4+ or CD8+ T cells sorted from blood, collected in a trial of the OX40 agonist ivuxolimab. The sequence came from an adult with an advanced solid tumor such as melanoma, head and neck, liver or kidney cancer. The chain couples TRBV5-1 to TRBJ2-7, with TRBD1 identical over 8 junction bases. Here is the DNA: TGCGCCAGCAGCTCAGGACAGGGTGGCTACGAGCAGTACTTC. Its protein product is CASSSGQGGYEQYF.